The 10 T cell receptor beta chains below all came from one sample that was sequenced in a study of blood T cell repertoires in COVID-19. Assay used: immunoSEQ multiplex PCR; TCRdb lists only in-frame clones, some missing. The data contain about 470,000 clones, 87% of them singletons. The specimen was PBMCs or T cells enriched from blood (not recorded which). These receptors all stem from a woman between 18 and 30 years old who had recovered from COVID-19.

The chain couples TRBV6-5 to TRBJ1-4; D may be TRBD1 (5 bases). CDR3 length: 13 residues. Per germline, CDR1 MNHEY and CDR2 SVGAGI. V lost 10 bases and J lost 4, with 13 bases in between. CDR3 nucleotides: TGTGCCACCATAGACAGCCTTAATGAAAAACTGTTTTTT. Encoded protein: CATIDSLNEKLFF.

This clone was detected once. The gene calls are TRBV7-9 and TRBJ2-1; 11 bases align to TRBD2. Trimming took 4 bases from V and 4 from J; bases not matched to a gene: 3. The CDR3 covers 15 residues. Germline assignment: CDR1 SEHNR and CDR2 FQNEAQ (reference sequence). The DNA of the CDR3 is TGTGCCAGCAGCTCGGGACTAGCGGTATACAATGAGCAGTTCTTC. Residues: CASSSGLAVYNEQFF.

This clone has a handful of counts. The chain combines TRBV5-1 with TRBJ1-1, with TRBD1 matching over 7 bases. The CDR3 covers 14 residues. Looked up from germline, CDR1 is SGHRS and CDR2 is YFSETQ. V dropped 4 bases and J dropped 4; count of bases not matched to a gene: 7. The CDR3 bases are TGCGCCAGCAGCATAGGACAGGATTCCACTGAAGCTTTCTTT. Translation: CASSIGQDSTEAFF.

This rearrangement joins TRBV5-6 to TRBJ2-4, with a tentative D call TRBD1 (5 bases). The germline CDR1 and CDR2 sequences are SGHDT and YYEEEE. This CDR3 has 15 amino acids. Deletions cut 4 bases from V and 6 bases from J, with 17 bases between. CDR3 coding DNA: TGTGCCAGCAGCCCCATCGAGACAGCTTCAAACATTCAGTACTTC. It encodes CASSPIETASNIQYF. Combining the CDR3 with reference TRBV5-6 and TRBJ2-4 gives the whole variable domain DAGVTQSPTHLIKTRGQQVTLRCSPKSGHDTVSWYQQALGQGPQFIFQYYEEEERQRGNFPDRFSGHQFPNYSSELNVNALLLGDSALYLCASSPIETASNIQYFGAGTRLSVL.

This rearrangement joins TRBV7-2 to TRBJ1-3; D is perhaps TRBD1 (6 bases). Per germline, CDR1 SGHTA and CDR2 FQGNSA. This CDR3 has 15 residues. Trimming stripped 0 bases from V and 3 bases from J, with 9 bases between. The CDR3 nucleotides read TGTGCCAGCAGCTTAGCAGGGGGTAGTGGAAACACCATATATTTT. Translating it yields CASSLAGGSGNTIYF.

This clone has just one count. The J gene is TRBJ1-1, the V gene TRBV6-4; D gene ambiguous. The length of the CDR3 is 13 residues. The germline V gene encodes CDR1 MRHNA and CDR2 SNTAGT. V dropped 4 bases and J dropped 0 bases, with 6 bases sitting between them. Here the CDR3 DNA reads TGTGCCAGCAGTGTTCAGTTGAACACTGAAGCTTTCTTT. Translated, it gives CASSVQLNTEAFF.

V and J are TRBV19 and TRBJ1-4, with D possibly TRBD1 on 5 matching bases. The V gene lost 5 bases and the J gene lost 5 bases, with 15 bases spanning the gap. Looked up from germline, CDR1 is LNHDA and CDR2 is SQIVND (reference sequence). The CDR3 contains 15 residues. The CDR3 reads CASSRTGTLNEKLFF. The CDR3 coding sequence is TGTGCCAGTAGTCGGACCGGGACTCTGAATGAAAAACTGTTTTTT.

V usage is TRBV7-3 and J usage is TRBJ2-3; the D gene is possibly TRBD2 (7 bases). CDR3 length: 15 residues. CDR1 is SGHTA and CDR2 is FQGTGA in the germline V gene. Trimming left V 5 bases short and J 6 bases short, with 18 bases between. The CDR3 loop is CASSQLGGLTDTQYF. CDR3 sequence (DNA): TGTGCCAGCAGCCAGCTGGGGGGGCTTACGGATACGCAGTATTTT.

CDR3 protein: CASSATSPNEKLFF. The CDR3 region has the DNA TGCGCCAGCAGCGCCACGAGCCCCAATGAAAAACTGTTTTTT. This rearrangement joins TRBV4-1 to TRBJ1-4; D unclear. CDR1 MGHRA and CDR2 YSYEKL come from the germline V gene. This CDR3 has 14 residues. The V end lost 5 bases, the J end lost 5 bases, and 12 bases lay between the germline ends.

The chain uses TRBV5-4 and TRBJ2-2; 16 nucleotides agree with TRBD2. Germline CDR1 SGHNT, CDR2 YYREEE (reference sequence). V was clipped by 4 bases and J by 7 bases; unmatched bases: 13. CDR3 length: 19 amino acids. The CDR3 sequence: CASSPSPGLAGGRDGELFF. CDR3 DNA sequence: TGTGCCAGCAGCCCGTCCCCGGGACTAGCGGGGGGGCGCGACGGGGAGCTGTTTTTT.